The text below deals with one T cell receptor beta chain. This sample stems from a study of blood T cell repertoires in COVID-19. Across the study: T cells, B-cell-depleted T cells, or PBMCs supplied cDNA or gDNA.

Per the authors' pipeline: Reference gene primer amplification yielded estimated nucleated cell counts. TCRdb's copy holds only in-frame clones and misses some; the assay was immunoSEQ multiplex PCR. Clone size and the V and J calls come from that table; the DNA yielded D and trimming. This table holds under 250,000 clones, less than 85% found once. The CDR3 sequence is 16 residues long. CDR1 and CDR2 (germline): PRHDT, FYEKMQ (reference sequence). The ends lost 2 bases at V and 2 bases at J; junction bases unmatched: 5. The source is a woman between 65 and 79 years old with active or convalescent COVID-19. J is TRBJ2-1 and V is TRBV13; 8 positions agree with TRBD2. Input material: peripheral blood. The CDR3 DNA reads TGTGCCAGCAGCTTAACGGGAGGGCCGGCCTACAATGAGCAGTTCTTC. Translation gives CASSLTGGPAYNEQFF.